The 19 T cell receptor beta chains below all came from one sample that was sequenced in a study of T cells expressing NK-cell markers. TCRdb reprocessed the 5' RACE reads and reports one entry per CDR3 protein, with no DNA. Its table lists a few hundred thousand distinct CDR3 sequences. The sequenced material came from blood T cells: a sorted CD56 or NKG2C T cell subset, CD4+ or CD8+ T cells, or bulk PBMC T cells (not recorded which). The receptors originated from a man aged 18 to 30 in good health.

This chain joins TRBV12-3 or TRBV12-4 and TRBJ2-4; the D call of TRBD1 rests on TCRdb alone, since no DNA is present to check it. This CDR3 has 15 residues. This chain's CDR3 is CASSLLGQEKNIQYF.

The chain combines TRBV7-6 with TRBJ2-1; TCRdb proposes TRBD1, but this gene call is untestable without DNA. Germline V gene data show CDR1 as SGHVS and CDR2 as FNYEAQ. The CDR3 consists of 16 residues. The CDR3: CASSPEGGSSYNEQFF.

This CDR3 reads CASSLGPQGGTNTQYF. V is TRBV12-3 or TRBV12-4 and J is TRBJ2-3; TCRdb indicates TRBD1, and absent DNA this call remains unverified. The CDR3 loop spans 16 amino acids.

The V call is TRBV28, the J call TRBJ2-1; TCRdb's D call of TRBD2 is untestable without DNA. Per germline, CDR1 MDHEN and CDR2 SYDVKM. This CDR3 has 16 residues. CDR3 region: CASSLSGLAGNNEQFF.

The chain employs TRBV19 and TRBJ2-1; the TCRdb D gene call, TRBD2, has no DNA to confirm it. CDR1 LNHDA and CDR2 SQIVND come from the germline V gene (reference sequence). The CDR3 is made up of 17 amino acids. The CDR3 loop reads CASSIGTGTRSYGEQFF.

This chain links TRBV14 with TRBJ2-3; lacking DNA, the TRBD2 call made by TCRdb goes unchecked. The germline gives CDR1 SGHDN, CDR2 FVKESK. The CDR3 consists of 16 residues. The CDR3 protein is CASSQVTLTDTDTQYF.

V is TRBV4-1 and J is TRBJ2-5; TCRdb's D call of TRBD1 is untestable without DNA. Germline loops: CDR1 MGHRA, CDR2 YSYEKL. This CDR3 is built from 15 residues. CDR3: CASSQEGHNQETQYF.

The rearrangement joins TRBV29-1 to TRBJ2-7; TCRdb reports TRBD2, a call that lacks DNA to check it against. The CDR3 runs 13 residues. CDR1 is SQVTM, CDR2 ANQGSEA, per germline. CDR3: CSVAGLARAEQYF.

The CDR3 loop is CASSRIAGSYNEQFF. The V and J genes are TRBV12-3 or TRBV12-4 and TRBJ2-1; the D gene TCRdb calls, TRBD2, cannot be checked with no DNA. CDR3 length equals 15 residues.

This chain connects TRBV20-1 to TRBJ2-5; the TCRdb D gene call, TRBD2, has no DNA to confirm it. The CDR3 totals 14 residues. Germline CDR1 DFQATT, CDR2 SNEGSKA (reference sequence). CDR3 loop: CSARGGLAEETQYF.

The gene calls are TRBV5-1 and TRBJ1-3. The CDR3 totals 14 residues. CDR1 and CDR2 (germline): SGHRS, YFSETQ. This chain's CDR3 is CASSQSSGRNTIYF.

V gene TRBV18 combines with J gene TRBJ2-3; TCRdb reports TRBD1, a call that lacks DNA to check it against. Germline CDR1 KGHSH, CDR2 LQKENI. There are 15 residues in the CDR3. CDR3: CASSGGTRLTDTQYF.

V is TRBV5-1 and J is TRBJ2-5; the TRBD1 assignment by TCRdb is unverifiable without DNA. Germline V gene sequence: CDR1 SGHRS, CDR2 YFSETQ. This CDR3 contains 15 residues. This chain's CDR3 is CASSKGQGVSETQYF. Supplemented by reference TRBV5-1 and TRBJ2-5, the full variable domain reads KAGVTQTPRYLIKTRGQQVTLSCSPISGHRSVSWYQQTPGQGLQFLFEYFSETQRNKGNFPGRFSGRQFSNSRSEMNVSTLELGDSALYLCASSKGQGVSETQYFGPGTRLLVL.

The rearrangement joins TRBV12-3 or TRBV12-4 to TRBJ2-5. The CDR3 consists of 13 residues. This chain's CDR3 is CASRPAGQETQYF.

The V and J genes are TRBV7-3 and TRBJ2-7; TCRdb outputs TRBD2, but without DNA this stays unchecked. Germline V gene data show CDR1 as SGHTA and CDR2 as FQGTGA. This CDR3 has 14 amino acids. The CDR3 protein is CASSPTSGSNEQYF.

V gene TRBV20-1 combines with J gene TRBJ2-7. Germline V lookup: CDR1 DFQATT, CDR2 SNEGSKA (reference sequence). This CDR3 comprises 13 residues. Here the CDR3 reads CSARDSFEYEQYF.

The chain employs TRBV5-1 and TRBJ1-4. Germline values: CDR1 SGHRS, CDR2 YFSETQ. The length of the CDR3 is 12 residues. The chain's CDR3 is CASSSDSEKLFF.

The chain joins TRBV28 to TRBJ2-2; TCRdb proposes TRBD1, but this gene call is untestable without DNA. The germline V gene encodes CDR1 MDHEN and CDR2 SYDVKM. This CDR3 spans 16 amino acids. CDR3 sequence: CASSPGQGSYTGELFF.

The chain employs TRBV18 and TRBJ2-5; the D call of TRBD1 rests on TCRdb alone, since no DNA is present to check it. The CDR3 loop spans 17 amino acids. Germline-derived CDR1 and CDR2 are KGHSH and LQKENI. CDR3 sequence reads: CASSNRQPASYQETQYF.